Reported below is one TCR beta chain. No antigen is known for it. The repertoire was sequenced with immunoSEQ multiplex PCR; TCRdb's copy has only in-frame clones and lacks some. In the table there are about 350,000 clones, about 85% of which are singletons. The treatment was: roughly 19 received Ad26.COV2.S at low or high dose, single or two shots; roughly 5 received placebo; per-sample allocation not given. Each sample was drawn 63 days after the first injection (of vaccine or placebo). SARS-CoV-2 spike from the Wuhan strain was encoded by the vaccine, an Ad26 vector. These data originate in a study of Ad26.COV2.S vaccination and SARS-CoV-2 variants. Study outcomes and limitations: Vaccine recipients showed a spike-specific TCR breadth that was higher than in placebo recipients.

Germline V gene data show CDR1 as MDHEN and CDR2 as SYDVKM. The CDR3 loop spans 16 amino acids. The V and J ends lost 6 bases and 4 bases, in that order; junction bases with no gene match: 9. The chain links TRBV28 to TRBJ2-2; TRBD1 agrees at 9 bases. The TCR was taken from a person aged 18-65 years who received the Ad26.COV2.S COVID-19 vaccine or a placebo. The sample consisted of peripheral blood, taken in a trial of Ad26.COV2.S vaccine versus placebo. The CDR3 region has the DNA TGTGCCAGCAGCCTCTCGGGGACAGGGATCACCGGGGAGCTGTTTTTT. It is translated as CASSLSGTGITGELFF.